What follows is one T cell receptor (beta chain) and its context. This clone was found a few times. Which antigen it targets is not known. One base away there is no much larger clone; base qualities are not given. These data come from a study of blood T cell repertoires in COVID-19 (dated by TCRdb to between 2020 and 2021). About the study as a whole: Collaborator samples came from the United States, Italy and Spain and covered acute and convalescent phases of COVID-19. Sample metadata almost always included a de-identified subject ID, COVID-19 status, age in years and sex. The material from the prospective study consisted of cDNA or gDNA derived from T cells, B-cell-depleted T cells, or PBMCs. The repertoires were released in a freely available public database meant as a resource for research on the immune response to SARS-CoV-2. Deeply sampled blood TCRbeta repertoires from subjects exposed to, actively infected with, or recovered from COVID-19 were included in the dataset. Samples were obtained from the ongoing ImmuneRACE study (first 160 participants) and from some 1,300 subjects provided by 6 global collaborators. Where available, HLA class I and class II types were taken from metadata supplied by the sample provider and were not determined by assay-based typing.

The investigation overall reported the following: How much clinical and demographic metadata was included differed by source and by participant, and the metadata was provided uncurated.

According to the germline V gene, CDR1 reads SGDLS and CDR2 reads YYNGEE. The CDR3 holds 12 amino acids from the cysteine to the phenylalanine. Only CDR3 DNA is held: 36 bases, read in frame from base 1. V is cut back by 0 bases and J by 8 bases, with 1 base in the junction unmatched. Collaborating institutions collected whole blood in K2EDTA tubes following their own protocols. Collaborator samples were shipped for TCRbeta analysis as frozen whole blood, isolated PBMCs, or DNA extracted from either sample type. The immunoSEQ Assay, a bias-controlled multiplex PCR, was used to amplify TCRbeta CDR3 regions from genomic DNA. Per the source publication's procedure: Nucleated cell counts per sample were estimated from amplification of reference gene primers within the assay. Sequence reads were collapsed and filtered to measure the absolute abundance of every unique TCRbeta CDR3 rearrangement. For each sample, productive Simpson clonality was calculated as the square root of Simpson's diversity index over productive rearrangements. This is the immuneACCESS table as TCRdb keeps it, with only in-frame sequences that have V and J called. A part of the clones is gone; compared with another copy, unresolved V genes explain less than half, and the rest is unexplained. V and J calls and clone size are copied from that table; D and trimming were computed from the DNA. The sample profile shows more than 250,000 clones; 83% of them were found once. Approximately 1.2% of the sample is taken by the ten largest.

Sample: peripheral blood. Rearrangement joined TRBV9 to TRBJ1-2; 7 central bases correspond to TRBD1. The source is a woman aged 50 to 65 with acute or convalescent COVID-19. The sequenced DNA is TGTGCCAGCAGCGTAGGAGGGGGCGGCTACACCTTC. Translated, it reads CASSVGGGGYTF.